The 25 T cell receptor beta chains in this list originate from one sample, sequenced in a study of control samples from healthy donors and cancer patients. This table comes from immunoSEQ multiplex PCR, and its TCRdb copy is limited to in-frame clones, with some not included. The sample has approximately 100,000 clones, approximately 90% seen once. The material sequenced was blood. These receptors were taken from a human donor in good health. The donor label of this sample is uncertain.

CDR3 DNA sequence: TGTGCCAGTAGTATCATTAGCTCTGGAAACACCATATATTTT. Protein sequence: CASSIISSGNTIYF. The chain employs TRBV19 and TRBJ1-3; D uncertain. This CDR3 spans 14 amino acids. The germline V and J ends were trimmed by 3 bases and 0 bases, with 6 bases remaining between them. Germline V gene lookup returns CDR1 LNHDA and CDR2 SQIVND (reference sequence).

The CDR3 sequence: CASSPTTGAAYYEQYF. As DNA, the CDR3 is TGCGCCAGCAGCCCAACGACAGGGGCCGCTTACTACGAGCAGTACTTC. The V gene is TRBV5-1, the J gene TRBJ2-7, with 8 bases that match TRBD1. The CDR3 loop spans 16 amino acids. From germline, CDR1 is SGHRS and CDR2 YFSETQ. J gave up 3 bases and V 4 bases, and 12 bases lay outside the gene matches.

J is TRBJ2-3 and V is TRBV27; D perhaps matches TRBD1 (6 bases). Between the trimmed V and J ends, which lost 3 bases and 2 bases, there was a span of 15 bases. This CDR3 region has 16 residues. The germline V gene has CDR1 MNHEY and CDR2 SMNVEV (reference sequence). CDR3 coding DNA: TGTGCCAGCAGTTTGTGGGGGCCCCAGAACACAGATACGCAGTATTTT. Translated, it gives CASSLWGPQNTDTQYF.

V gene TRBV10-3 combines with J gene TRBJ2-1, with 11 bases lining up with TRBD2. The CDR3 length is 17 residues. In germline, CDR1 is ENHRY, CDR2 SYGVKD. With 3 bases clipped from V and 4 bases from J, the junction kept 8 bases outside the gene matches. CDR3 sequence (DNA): TGTGCCATCAGTGACGCACCTAGCGGGGGGACATACAATGAGCAGTTCTTC. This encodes CAISDAPSGGTYNEQFF.

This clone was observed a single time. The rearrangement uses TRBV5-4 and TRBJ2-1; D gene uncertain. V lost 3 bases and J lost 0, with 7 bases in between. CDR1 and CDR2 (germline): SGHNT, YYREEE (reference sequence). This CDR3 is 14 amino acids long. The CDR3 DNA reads TGTGCCAGCAGCTCGGCGGTCTCCTACAATGAGCAGTTCTTC. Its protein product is CASSSAVSYNEQFF.

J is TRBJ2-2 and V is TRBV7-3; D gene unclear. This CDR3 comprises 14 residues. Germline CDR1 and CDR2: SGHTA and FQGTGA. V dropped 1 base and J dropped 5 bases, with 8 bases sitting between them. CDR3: CASSLNPATGELFF. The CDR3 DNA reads TGTGCCAGCAGCTTAAATCCTGCGACCGGGGAGCTGTTTTTT.

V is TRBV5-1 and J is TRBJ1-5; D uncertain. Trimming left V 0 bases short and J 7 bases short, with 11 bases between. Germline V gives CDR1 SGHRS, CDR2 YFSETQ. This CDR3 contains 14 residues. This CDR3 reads CASSLDVGSQPQHF. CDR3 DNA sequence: TGCGCCAGCAGCTTGGATGTGGGTAGCCAGCCCCAGCATTTT.

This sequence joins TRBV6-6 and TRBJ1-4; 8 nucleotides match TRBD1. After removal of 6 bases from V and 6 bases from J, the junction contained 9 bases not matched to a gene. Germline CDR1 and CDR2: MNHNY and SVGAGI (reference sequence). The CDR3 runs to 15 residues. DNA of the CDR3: TGTGCCAGCAGGGACCCAGGGGGCGGAGATGAAAAACTGTTTTTT. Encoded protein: CASRDPGGGDEKLFF.

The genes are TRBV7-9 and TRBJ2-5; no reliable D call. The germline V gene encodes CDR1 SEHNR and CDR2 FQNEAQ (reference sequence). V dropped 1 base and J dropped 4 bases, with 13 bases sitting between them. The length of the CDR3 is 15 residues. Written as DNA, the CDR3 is TGTGCCAGCAGCTTAGATGGAGCTGGGGTAGAGACCCAGTACTTC. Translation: CASSLDGAGVETQYF. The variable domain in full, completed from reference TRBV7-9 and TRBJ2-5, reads DTGVSQNPRHKITKRGQNVTFRCDPISEHNRLYWYRQTLGQGPEFLTYFQNEAQLEKSRLLSDRFSAERPKGSFSTLEIQRTEQGDSAMYLCASSLDGAGVETQYFGPGTRLLVL.

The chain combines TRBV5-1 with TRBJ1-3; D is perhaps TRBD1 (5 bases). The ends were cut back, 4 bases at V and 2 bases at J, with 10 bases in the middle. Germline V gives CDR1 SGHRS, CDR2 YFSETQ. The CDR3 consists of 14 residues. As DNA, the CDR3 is TGCGCCAGCAGCCAGGGTGAACCTGGAAACACCATATATTTT. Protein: CASSQGEPGNTIYF.

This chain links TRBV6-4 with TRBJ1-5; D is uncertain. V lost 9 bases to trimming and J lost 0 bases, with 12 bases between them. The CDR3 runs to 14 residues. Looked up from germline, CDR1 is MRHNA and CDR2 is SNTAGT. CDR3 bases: TGTGCCAGGGACGGTTCCAATAGCAATCAGCCCCAGCATTTT. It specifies CARDGSNSNQPQHF.

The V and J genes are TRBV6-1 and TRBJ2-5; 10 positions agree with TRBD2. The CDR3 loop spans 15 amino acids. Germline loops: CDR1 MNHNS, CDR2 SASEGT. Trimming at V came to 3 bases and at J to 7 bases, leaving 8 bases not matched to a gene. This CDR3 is CASSDALAGVVTQYF. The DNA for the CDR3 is TGTGCCAGCAGTGATGCCCTAGCGGGGGTTGTGACCCAGTACTTC.

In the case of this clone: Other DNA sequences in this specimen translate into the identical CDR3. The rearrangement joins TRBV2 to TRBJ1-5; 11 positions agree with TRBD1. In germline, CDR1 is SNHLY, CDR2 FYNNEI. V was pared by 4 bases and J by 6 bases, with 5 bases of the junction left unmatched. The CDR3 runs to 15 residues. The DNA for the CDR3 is TGTGCCAGCAGTGCCGGACAGGGGGCAGGTCAGCCCCAGCATTTT. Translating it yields CASSAGQGAGQPQHF.

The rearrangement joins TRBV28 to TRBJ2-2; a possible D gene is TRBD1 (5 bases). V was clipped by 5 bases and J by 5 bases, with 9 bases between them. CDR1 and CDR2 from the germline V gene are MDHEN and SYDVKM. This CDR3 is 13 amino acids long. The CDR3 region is CASSKGWTGELFF. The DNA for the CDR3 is TGTGCCAGCAGTAAGGGGTGGACCGGGGAGCTGTTTTTT.

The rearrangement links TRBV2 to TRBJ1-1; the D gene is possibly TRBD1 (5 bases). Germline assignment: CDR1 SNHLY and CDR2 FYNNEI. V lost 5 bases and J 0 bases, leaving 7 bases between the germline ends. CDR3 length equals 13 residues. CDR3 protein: CASSTGMNTEAFF. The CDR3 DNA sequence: TGTGCCAGCAGTACAGGTATGAACACTGAAGCTTTCTTT.

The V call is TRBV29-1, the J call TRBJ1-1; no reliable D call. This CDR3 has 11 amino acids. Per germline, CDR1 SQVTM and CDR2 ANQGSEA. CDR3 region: CSPEVVGKAFF. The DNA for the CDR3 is TGCAGTCCCGAGGTGGTAGGGAAAGCTTTCTTT.

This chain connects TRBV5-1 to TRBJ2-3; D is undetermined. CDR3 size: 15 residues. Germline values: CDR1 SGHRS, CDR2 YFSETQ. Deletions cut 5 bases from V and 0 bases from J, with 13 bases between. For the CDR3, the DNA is TGCGCCAGCAGGAGGCGGTGGTCTAGCACAGATACGCAGTATTTT. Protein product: CASRRRWSSTDTQYF. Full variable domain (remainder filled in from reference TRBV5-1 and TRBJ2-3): KAGVTQTPRYLIKTRGQQVTLSCSPISGHRSVSWYQQTPGQGLQFLFEYFSETQRNKGNFPGRFSGRQFSNSRSEMNVSTLELGDSALYLCASRRRWSSTDTQYFGPGTRLTVL.

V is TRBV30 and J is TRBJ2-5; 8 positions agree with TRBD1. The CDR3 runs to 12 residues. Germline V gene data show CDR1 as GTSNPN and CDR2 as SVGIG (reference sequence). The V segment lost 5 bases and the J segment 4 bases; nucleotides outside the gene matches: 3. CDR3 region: CAWGGQGETQYF. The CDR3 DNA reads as TGTGCCTGGGGAGGACAGGGAGAGACCCAGTACTTC.

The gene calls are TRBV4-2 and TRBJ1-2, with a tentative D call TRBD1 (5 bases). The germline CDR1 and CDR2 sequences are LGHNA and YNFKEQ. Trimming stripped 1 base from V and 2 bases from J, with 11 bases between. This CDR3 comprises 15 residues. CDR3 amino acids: CASSQGTLSNYGYTF. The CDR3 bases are TGTGCCAGCAGCCAAGGGACACTCTCCAACTATGGCTACACCTTC.

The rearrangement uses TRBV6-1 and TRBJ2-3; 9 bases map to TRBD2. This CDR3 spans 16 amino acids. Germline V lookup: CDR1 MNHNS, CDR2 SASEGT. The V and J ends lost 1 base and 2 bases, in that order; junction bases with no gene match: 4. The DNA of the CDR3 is TGTGCCAGCAGTGAAGGGGAGCGGGGGGACACAGATACGCAGTATTTT. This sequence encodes CASSEGERGDTDTQYF.

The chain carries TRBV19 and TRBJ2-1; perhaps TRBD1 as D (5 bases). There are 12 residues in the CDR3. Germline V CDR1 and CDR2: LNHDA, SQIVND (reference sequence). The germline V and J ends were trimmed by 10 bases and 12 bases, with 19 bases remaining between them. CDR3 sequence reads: CATVSPTGVQFF. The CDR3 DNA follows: TGTGCCACCGTCTCGCCTACAGGTGTGCAGTTCTTC.

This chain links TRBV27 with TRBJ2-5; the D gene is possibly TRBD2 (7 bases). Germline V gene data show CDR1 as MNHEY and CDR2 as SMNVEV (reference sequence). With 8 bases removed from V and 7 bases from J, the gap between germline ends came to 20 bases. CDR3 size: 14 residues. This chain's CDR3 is CASWSRGARGTQYF. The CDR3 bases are TGTGCCAGCTGGTCCCGGGGGGCTCGGGGGACCCAGTACTTC.

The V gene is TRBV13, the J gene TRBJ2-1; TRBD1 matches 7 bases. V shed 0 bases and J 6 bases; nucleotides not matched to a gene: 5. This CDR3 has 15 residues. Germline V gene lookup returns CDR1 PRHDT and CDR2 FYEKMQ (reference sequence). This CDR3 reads CASSLGRTGGNEQFF. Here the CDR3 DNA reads TGTGCCAGCAGCTTAGGCCGGACAGGAGGCAATGAGCAGTTCTTC.

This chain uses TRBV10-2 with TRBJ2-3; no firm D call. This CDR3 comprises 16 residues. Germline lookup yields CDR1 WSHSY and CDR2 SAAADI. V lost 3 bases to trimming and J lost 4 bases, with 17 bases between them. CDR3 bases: TGCGCCAGCAGTGACCCGGCCAAAGGAAGCGCAGATACGCAGTATTTT. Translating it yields CASSDPAKGSADTQYF.

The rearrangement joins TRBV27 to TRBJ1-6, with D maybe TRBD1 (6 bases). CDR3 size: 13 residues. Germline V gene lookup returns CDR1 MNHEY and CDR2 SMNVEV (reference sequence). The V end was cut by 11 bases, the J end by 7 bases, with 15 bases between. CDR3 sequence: CASWGRGNSPLHF. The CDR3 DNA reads TGTGCCTCGTGGGGCAGGGGAAATTCACCCCTCCACTTT.